This TCR beta chain appears in the sequencing data of a study of healthy donors' naive CD4 and CD8 T cells. Germline CDR1 is MNHEY and CDR2 is SMNVEV (reference sequence). Unmatched junction bases numbered 2, after V lost 6 bases and J lost 2 bases. The CDR3 totals 13 residues. Starting from approximately 500 ng of total RNA, TCR libraries were made with linear amplification. TCRdb ran MiXCR on the reads and lists one entry per CDR3 protein. The repertoire holds approximately 180,000 distinct CDR3 sequences, with over 60% as singletons. The genes are TRBV27 and TRBJ2-7, with TRBD2 matching over 9 bases. The sequenced sample consisted of naive CD4+ and CD8+ T cells sorted from blood, pooled from several donors. This sequence originates from a pool of human donors in good health; the sample pools cells from several healthy donors. The CDR3 protein is CASSPSGAYEQYF. The CDR3 DNA sequence: TGTGCCAGCAGCCCTAGCGGGGCCTACGAGCAGTACTTC.